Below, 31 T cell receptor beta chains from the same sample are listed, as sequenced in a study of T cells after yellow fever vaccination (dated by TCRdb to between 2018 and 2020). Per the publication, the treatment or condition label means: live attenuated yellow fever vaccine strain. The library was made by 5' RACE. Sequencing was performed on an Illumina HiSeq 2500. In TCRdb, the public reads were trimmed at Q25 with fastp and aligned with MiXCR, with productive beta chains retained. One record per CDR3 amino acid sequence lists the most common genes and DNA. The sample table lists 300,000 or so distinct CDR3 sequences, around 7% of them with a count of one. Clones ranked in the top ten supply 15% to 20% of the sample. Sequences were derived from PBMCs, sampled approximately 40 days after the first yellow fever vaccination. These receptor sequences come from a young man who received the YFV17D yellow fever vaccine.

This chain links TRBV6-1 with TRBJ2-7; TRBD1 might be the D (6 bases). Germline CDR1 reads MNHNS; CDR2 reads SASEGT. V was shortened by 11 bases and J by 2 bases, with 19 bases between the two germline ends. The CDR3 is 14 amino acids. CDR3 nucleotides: TGTGCCGTGGGCTCAGGGGCAACCCCCTACGAGCAGTACGTC. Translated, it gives CAVGSGATPYEQYV.

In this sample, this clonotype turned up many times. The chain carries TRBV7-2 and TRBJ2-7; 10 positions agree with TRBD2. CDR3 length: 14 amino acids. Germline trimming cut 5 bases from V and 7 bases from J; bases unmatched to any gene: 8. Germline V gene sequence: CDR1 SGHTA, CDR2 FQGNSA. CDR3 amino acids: CASSEGLAVNEQYF. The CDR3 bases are TGTGCCAGCAGCGAAGGACTAGCGGTAAATGAGCAGTACTTC. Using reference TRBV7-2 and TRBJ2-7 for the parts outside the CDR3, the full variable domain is GAGVSQSPSNKVTEKGKDVELRCDPISGHTALYWYRQSLGQGLEFLIYFQGNSAPDKSGLPSDRFSAERTGGSVSTLTIQRTQQEDSAVYLCASSEGLAVNEQYFGPGTRLTVT.

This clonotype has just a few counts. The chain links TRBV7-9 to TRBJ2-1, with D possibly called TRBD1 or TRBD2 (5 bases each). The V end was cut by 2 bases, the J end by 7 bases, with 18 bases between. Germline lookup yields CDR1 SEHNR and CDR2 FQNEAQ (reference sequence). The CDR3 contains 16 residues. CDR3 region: CASSLRDPRSGNEQFF. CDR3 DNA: TGTGCCAGCAGCTTACGGGACCCCCGAAGTGGAAATGAGCAGTTCTTC.

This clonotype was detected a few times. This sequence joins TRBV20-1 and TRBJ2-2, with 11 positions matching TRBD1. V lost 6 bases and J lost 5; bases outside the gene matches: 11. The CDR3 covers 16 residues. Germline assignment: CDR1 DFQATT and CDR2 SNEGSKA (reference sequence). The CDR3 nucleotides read TGCAGTGCCCCATCCGGGACAGGGGGTTCGACCGGGGAGCTGTTTTTT. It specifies CSAPSGTGGSTGELFF.

This CDR3 reads CASSPRTGGVYNEQFF. In DNA form, the CDR3 reads TGTGCCAGCTCACCGAGGACAGGGGGTGTATACAATGAGCAGTTCTTC. The chain couples TRBV18 to TRBJ2-1; TRBD1 agrees at 10 bases. The CDR3 has 16 amino acids. Looked up from germline, CDR1 is KGHSH and CDR2 is LQKENI. Germline trimming cut 3 bases from V and 4 bases from J; bases unmatched to any gene: 6.

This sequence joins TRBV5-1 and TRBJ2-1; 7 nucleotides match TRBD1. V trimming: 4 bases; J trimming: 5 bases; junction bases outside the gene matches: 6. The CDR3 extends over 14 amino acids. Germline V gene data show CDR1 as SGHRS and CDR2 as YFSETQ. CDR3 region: CASSKGTANNEQFF. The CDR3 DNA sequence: TGCGCCAGCAGCAAAGGGACAGCCAACAATGAGCAGTTCTTC.

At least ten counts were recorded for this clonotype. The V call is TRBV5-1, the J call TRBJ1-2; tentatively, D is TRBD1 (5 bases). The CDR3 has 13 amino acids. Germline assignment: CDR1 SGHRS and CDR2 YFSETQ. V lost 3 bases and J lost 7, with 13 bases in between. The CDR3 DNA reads TGCGCCAGCAGCTCCGGCAGGGATCCTGGCTACACCTTC. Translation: CASSSGRDPGYTF.

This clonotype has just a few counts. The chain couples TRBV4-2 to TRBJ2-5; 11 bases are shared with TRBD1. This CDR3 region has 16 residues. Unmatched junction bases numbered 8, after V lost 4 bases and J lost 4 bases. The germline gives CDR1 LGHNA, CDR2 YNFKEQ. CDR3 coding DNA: TGTGCCAGCAGCCTCGGACAGGGGGCTTTTCGAGAGACCCAGTACTTC. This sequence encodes CASSLGQGAFRETQYF.

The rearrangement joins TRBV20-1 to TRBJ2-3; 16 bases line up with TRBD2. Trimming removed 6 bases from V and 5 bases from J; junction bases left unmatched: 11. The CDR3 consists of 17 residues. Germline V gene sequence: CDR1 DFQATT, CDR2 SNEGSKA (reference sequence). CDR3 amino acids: CSAAAGLAGGHRDTQYF. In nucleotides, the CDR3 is TGCAGTGCCGCGGCGGGACTAGCGGGGGGGCACAGAGATACGCAGTATTTT.

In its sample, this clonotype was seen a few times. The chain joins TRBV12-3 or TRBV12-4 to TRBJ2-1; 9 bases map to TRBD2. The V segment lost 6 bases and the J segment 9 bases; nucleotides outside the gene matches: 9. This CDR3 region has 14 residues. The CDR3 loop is CASRVGSGGREQFF. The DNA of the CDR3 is TGTGCCAGCAGGGTCGGTAGCGGGGGCCGTGAGCAGTTCTTC.

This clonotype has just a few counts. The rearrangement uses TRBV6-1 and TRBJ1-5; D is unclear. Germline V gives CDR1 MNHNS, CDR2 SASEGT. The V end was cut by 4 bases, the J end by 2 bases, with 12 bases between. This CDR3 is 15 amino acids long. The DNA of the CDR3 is TGTGCCAGCAGTGTCTACTGGTGGGGCAATCAGCCCCAGCATTTT. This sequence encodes CASSVYWWGNQPQHF.

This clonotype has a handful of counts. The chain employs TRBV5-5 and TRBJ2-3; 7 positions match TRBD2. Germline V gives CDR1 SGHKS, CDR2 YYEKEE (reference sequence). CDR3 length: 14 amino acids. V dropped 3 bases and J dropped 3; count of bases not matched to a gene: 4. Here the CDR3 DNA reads TGTGCCAGCAGCTCCAGGACTAGAACAGATACGCAGTATTTT. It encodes CASSSRTRTDTQYF.

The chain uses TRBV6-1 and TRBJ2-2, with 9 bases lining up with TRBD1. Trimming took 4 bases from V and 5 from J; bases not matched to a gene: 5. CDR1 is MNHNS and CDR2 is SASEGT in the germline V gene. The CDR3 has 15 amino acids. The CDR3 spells CASSVGTGRTGELFF. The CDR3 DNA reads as TGTGCCAGCAGTGTTGGGACAGGGAGGACCGGGGAGCTGTTTTTT.

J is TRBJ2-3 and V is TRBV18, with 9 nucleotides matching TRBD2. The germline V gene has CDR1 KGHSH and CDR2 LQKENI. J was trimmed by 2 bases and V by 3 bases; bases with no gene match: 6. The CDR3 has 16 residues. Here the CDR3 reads CASSPAGTSLTDTQYF. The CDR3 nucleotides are TGTGCCAGCTCACCCGCCGGGACTAGCCTCACAGATACGCAGTATTTT.

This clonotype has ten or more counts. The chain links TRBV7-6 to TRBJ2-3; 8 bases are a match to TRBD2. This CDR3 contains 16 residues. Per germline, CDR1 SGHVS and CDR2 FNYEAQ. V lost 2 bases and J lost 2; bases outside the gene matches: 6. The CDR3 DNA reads TGTGCCAGCAGCTTATTCTCGCGGGGGGTCACAGATACGCAGTATTTT. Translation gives CASSLFSRGVTDTQYF.

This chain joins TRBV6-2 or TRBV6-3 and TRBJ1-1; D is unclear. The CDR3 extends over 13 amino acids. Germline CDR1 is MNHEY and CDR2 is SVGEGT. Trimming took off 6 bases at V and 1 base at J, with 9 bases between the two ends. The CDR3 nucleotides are TGTGCCAGCAGATTACAACAGAACACTGAAGCTTTCTTT. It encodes CASRLQQNTEAFF.

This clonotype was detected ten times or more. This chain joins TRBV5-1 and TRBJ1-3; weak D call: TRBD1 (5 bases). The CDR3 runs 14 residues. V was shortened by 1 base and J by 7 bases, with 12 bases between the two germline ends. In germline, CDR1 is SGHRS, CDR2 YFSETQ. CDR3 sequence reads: CASSLYGDGNTIYF. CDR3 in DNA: TGCGCCAGCAGCTTGTACGGGGACGGCAACACCATATATTTT. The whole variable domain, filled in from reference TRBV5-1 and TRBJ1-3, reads KAGVTQTPRYLIKTRGQQVTLSCSPISGHRSVSWYQQTPGQGLQFLFEYFSETQRNKGNFPGRFSGRQFSNSRSEMNVSTLELGDSALYLCASSLYGDGNTIYFGEGSWLTVV.

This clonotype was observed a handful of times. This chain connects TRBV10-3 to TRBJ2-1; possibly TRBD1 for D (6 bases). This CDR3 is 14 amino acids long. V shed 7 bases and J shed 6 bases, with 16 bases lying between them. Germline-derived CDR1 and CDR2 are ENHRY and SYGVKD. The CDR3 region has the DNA TGTGCCATCAAGGGGTCAGGGGCAGCCAATGAGCAGTTCTTC. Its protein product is CAIKGSGAANEQFF.

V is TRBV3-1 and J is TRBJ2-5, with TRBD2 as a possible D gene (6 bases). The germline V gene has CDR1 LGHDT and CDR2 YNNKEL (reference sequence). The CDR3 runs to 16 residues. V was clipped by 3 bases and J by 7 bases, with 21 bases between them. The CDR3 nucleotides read TGTGCCAGCAGCCACCACTCCCTCCCGGGGGATAGGACCCAGTACTTC. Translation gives CASSHHSLPGDRTQYF.

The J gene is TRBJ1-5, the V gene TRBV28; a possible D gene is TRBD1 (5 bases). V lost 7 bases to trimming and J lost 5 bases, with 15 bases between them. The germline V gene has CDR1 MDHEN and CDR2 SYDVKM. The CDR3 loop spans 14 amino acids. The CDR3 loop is CASTQGGVDQPQHF. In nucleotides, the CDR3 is TGTGCCAGCACCCAGGGAGGGGTGGATCAGCCCCAGCATTTT. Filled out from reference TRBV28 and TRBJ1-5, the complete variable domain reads DVKVTQSSRYLVKRTGEKVFLECVQDMDHENMFWYRQDPGLGLRLIYFSYDVKMKEKGDIPEGYSVSREKKERFSLILESASTNQTSMYLCASTQGGVDQPQHFGDGTRLSIL.

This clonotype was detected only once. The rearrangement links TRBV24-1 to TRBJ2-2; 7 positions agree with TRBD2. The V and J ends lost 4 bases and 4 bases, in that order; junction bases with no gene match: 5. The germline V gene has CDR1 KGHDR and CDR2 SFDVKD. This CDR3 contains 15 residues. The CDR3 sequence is CATSELSSGTGELFF. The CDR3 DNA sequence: TGTGCCACCAGTGAACTGTCTAGCGGCACCGGGGAGCTGTTTTTT.

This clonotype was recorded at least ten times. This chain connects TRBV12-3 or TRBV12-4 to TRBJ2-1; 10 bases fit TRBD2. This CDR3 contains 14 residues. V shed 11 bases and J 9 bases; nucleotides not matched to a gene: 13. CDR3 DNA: TGTGCCGCCTCCTGGAGGACTAGCGGCGCTGAGCAGTTCTTC. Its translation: CAASWRTSGAEQFF.

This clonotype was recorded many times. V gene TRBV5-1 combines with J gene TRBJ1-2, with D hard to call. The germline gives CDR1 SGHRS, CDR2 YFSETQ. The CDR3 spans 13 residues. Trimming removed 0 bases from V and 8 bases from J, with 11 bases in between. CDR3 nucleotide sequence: TGCGCCAGCAGCTTGGATGGCCCCGTGGGCTACACCTTC. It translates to CASSLDGPVGYTF.

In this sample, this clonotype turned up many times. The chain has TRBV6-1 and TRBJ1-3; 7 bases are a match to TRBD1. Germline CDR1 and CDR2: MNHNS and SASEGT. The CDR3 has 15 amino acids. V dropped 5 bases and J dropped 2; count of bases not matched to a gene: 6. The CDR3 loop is CASSLTGVPGNTIYF. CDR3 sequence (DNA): TGTGCCAGCAGTCTTACAGGGGTTCCTGGAAACACCATATATTTT.

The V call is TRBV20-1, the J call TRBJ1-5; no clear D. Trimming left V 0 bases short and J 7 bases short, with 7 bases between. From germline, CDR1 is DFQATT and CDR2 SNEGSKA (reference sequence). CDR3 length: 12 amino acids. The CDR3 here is CSARDDYQPQHF. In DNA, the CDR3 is TGCAGTGCTAGAGATGATTACCAGCCCCAGCATTTT.

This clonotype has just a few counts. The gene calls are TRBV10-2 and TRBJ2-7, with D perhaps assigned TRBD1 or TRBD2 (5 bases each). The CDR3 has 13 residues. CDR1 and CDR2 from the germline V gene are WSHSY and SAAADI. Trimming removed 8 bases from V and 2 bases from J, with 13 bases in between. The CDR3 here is CASRDRKPYEQYF. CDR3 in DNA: TGCGCCAGCCGGGACCGAAAGCCCTACGAGCAGTACTTC.

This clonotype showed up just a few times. CDR3 sequence: CASSSSQLQETQYF. Here the CDR3 DNA reads TGTGCCAGCAGCTCCAGCCAGTTACAAGAGACCCAGTACTTC. The gene calls are TRBV7-2 and TRBJ2-5; no clear D gene. The CDR3 is made up of 14 amino acids. Germline V gene data show CDR1 as SGHTA and CDR2 as FQGNSA. V dropped 4 bases and J dropped 2 bases, with 11 bases sitting between them.

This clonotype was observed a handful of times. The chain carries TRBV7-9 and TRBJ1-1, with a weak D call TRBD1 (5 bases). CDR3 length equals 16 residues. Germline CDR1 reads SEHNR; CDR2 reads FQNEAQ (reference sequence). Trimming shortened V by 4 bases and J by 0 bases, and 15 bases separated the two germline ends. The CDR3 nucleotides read TGTGCCAGCAGCTCAGCGACAGACTACATGAACACTGAAGCTTTCTTT. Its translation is CASSSATDYMNTEAFF.

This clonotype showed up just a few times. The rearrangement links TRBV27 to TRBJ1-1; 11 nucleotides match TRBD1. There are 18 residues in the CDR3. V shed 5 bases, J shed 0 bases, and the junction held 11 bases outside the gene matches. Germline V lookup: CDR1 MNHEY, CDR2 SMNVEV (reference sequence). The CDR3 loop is CASSPSDRGLPLNTEAFF. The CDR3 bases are TGTGCCAGCAGTCCGTCGGACAGGGGGCTTCCATTGAACACTGAAGCTTTCTTT.

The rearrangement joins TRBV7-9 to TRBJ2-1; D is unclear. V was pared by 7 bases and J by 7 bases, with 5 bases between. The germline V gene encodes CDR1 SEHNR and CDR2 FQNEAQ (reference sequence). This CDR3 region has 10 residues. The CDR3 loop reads CASNSNEQFF. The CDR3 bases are TGTGCCAGCAATTCTAATGAGCAGTTCTTC.

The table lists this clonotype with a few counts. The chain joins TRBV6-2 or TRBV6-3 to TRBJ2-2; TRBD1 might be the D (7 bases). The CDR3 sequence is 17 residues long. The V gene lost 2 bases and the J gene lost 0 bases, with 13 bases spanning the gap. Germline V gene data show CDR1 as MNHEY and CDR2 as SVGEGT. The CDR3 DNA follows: TGTGCCAGCAGTTACGGGGGCGGGACAGCGAACACCGGGGAGCTGTTTTTT. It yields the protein CASSYGGGTANTGELFF.